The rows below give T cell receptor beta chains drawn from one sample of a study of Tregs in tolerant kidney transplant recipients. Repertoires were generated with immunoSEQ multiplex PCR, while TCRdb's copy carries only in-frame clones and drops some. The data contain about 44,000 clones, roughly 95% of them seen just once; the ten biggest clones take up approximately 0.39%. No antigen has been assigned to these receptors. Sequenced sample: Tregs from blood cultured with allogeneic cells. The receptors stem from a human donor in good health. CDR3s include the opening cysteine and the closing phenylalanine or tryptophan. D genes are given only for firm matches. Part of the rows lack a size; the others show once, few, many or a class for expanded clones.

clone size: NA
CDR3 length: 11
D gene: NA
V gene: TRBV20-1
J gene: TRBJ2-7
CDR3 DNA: TGCAGTGCTAGAACAGCGTACGAGCAGTACTTC
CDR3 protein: CSARTAYEQYF

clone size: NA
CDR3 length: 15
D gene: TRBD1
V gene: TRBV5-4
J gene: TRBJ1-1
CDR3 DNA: TGTGCCAGCAGCACCTGGACAGGGCGGGTGACTGAAGCTTTCTTT
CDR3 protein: CASSTWTGRVTEAFF

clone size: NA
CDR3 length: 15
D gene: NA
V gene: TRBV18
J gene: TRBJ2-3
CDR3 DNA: TGTGCCAGCTCATCCGTCCGTTCTAGCACAGATACGCAGTATTTT
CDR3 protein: CASSSVRSSTDTQYF

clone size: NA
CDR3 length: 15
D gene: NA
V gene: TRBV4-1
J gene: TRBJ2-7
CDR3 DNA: TGCGCCAGCAGCCAAGATACTAGGTTCTCCTACGAGCAGTACTTC
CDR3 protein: CASSQDTRFSYEQYF

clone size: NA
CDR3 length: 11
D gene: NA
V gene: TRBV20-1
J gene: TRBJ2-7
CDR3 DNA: TGCAGTGCTAGAACCGGTATAGGTGTGTACTTC
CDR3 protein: CSARTGIGVYF

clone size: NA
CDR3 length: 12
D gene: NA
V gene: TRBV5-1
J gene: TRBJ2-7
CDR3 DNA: TGCGCCAGCAGTCTACAGGGCAACGAGCAGTACTTC
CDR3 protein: CASSLQGNEQYF

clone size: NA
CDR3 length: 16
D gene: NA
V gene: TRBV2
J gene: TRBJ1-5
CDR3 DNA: TGTGCCAGCAGGCCCTTACGCAGGGGATGGGATCAGCCCCAGCATTTT
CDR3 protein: CASRPLRRGWDQPQHF

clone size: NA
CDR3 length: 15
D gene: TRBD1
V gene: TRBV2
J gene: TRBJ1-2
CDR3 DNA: TGTGCCAGCACGGGACAGGGGGCGCACCTGGGCGGCTACACCTTC
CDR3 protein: CASTGQGAHLGGYTF

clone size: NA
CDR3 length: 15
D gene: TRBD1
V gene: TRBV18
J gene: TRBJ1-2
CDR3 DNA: TGTGCCAGCTCACCCTCGACAGGGTTTGACTATGGCTACACCTTC
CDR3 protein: CASSPSTGFDYGYTF

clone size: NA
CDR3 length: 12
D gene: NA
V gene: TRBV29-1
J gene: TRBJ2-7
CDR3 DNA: TGCAGCGTTGAAGCGGGAAAGTACGAGCAGTACTTC
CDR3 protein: CSVEAGKYEQYF

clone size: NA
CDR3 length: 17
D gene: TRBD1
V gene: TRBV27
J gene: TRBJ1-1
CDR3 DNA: TGTGCCAGCAGTTCCCCGCGGAGGGGGCTTGCGGTGACTGAAGCTTTCTTT
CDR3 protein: CASSSPRRGLAVTEAFF

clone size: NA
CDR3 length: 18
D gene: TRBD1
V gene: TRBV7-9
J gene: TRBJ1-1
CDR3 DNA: TGTGCCAGCAGCCGAACCTCCGGGACAGCCCTCATGAACACTGAAGCTTTCTTT
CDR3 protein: CASSRTSGTALMNTEAFF

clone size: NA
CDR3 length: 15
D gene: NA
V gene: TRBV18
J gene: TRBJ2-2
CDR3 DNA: TGTGCCAGCTCATCGATGGCGGGGTGGACCGGGGAGCTGTTTTTT
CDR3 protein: CASSSMAGWTGELFF

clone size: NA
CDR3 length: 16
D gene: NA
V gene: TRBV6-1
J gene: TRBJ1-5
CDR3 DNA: TGTGCCAGCAGTGAAACTCCAGGCCAATACTATCAGCCCCAGCATTTT
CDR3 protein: CASSETPGQYYQPQHF

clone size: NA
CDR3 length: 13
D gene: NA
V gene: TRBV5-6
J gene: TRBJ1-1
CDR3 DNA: NA
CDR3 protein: CASSSSGRVGAFF

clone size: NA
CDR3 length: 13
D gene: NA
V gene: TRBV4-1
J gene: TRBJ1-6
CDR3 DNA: TGCGCCAGCAGCCCCTACAGGAGTTCACCCCTCCACTTT
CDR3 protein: CASSPYRSSPLHF

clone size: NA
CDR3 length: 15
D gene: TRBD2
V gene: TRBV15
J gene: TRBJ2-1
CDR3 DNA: TGTGCCACCACCTCTAGCGGGAGGGCCCACAATGAGCAGTTCTTC
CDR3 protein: CATTSSGRAHNEQFF

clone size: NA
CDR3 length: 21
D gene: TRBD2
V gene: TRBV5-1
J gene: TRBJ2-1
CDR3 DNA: TGCGCCAGCAGCTTGGTCTTTGGGACTAGCGGGATGACTAACTCCTACAATGAGCAGTTCTTC
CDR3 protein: CASSLVFGTSGMTNSYNEQFF

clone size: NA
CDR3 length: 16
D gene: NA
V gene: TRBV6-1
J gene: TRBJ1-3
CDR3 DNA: TGTGCCAGCAGTGAAGGTATTGGGCTTTTGTTGAACACCATATATTTT
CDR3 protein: CASSEGIGLLLNTIYF

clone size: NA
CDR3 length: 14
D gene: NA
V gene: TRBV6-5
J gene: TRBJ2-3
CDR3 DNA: TGTGCCAGCAGTTACTCGAGGGGAACAGATACGCAGTATTTT
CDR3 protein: CASSYSRGTDTQYF

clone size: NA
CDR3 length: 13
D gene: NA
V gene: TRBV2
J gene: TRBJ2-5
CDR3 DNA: TGTGCCAGCAGTGAAGGGGGGCCACGGCCCCAGTACTTC
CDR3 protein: CASSEGGPRPQYF

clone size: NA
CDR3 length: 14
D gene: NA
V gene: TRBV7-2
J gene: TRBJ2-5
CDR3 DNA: TGTGCCAGCAGCCCCCAGACTGGACAAGGGGCCGGGTACTTC
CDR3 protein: CASSPQTGQGAGYF

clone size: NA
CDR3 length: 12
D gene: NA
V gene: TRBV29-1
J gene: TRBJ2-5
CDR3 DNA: TGCAGCGTGGGACCGTCCCAAGAGACCCAGTACTTC
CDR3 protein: CSVGPSQETQYF

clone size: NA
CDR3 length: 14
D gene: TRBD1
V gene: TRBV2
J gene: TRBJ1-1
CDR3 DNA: TGTGCCAGCAGGGGGACAGGGCGGAACACTGAAGCTTTCTTT
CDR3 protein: CASRGTGRNTEAFF

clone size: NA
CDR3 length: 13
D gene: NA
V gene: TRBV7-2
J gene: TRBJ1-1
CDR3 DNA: TGTGCCAGCAGCTTAGTTAAGAACACTGAAGCTTTCTTT
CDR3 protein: CASSLVKNTEAFF

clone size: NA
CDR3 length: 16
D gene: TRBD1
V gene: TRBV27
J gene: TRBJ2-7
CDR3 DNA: TGTGCCAGCCAAGGGGGAGTCCGGGACAGATCCAACGAGCAGTACTTC
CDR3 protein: CASQGGVRDRSNEQYF

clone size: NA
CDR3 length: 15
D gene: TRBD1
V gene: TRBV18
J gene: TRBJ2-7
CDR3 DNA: TGTGCCACCTCGTTTGGGCAGGGGACAGTATACGAGCAGTACTTC
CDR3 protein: CATSFGQGTVYEQYF

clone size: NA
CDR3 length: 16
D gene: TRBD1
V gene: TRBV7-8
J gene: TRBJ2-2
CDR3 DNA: TGTGCCAGCAGCTTACAGGGGGCGCGGATCACCGGGGAGCTGTTTTTT
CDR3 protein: CASSLQGARITGELFF

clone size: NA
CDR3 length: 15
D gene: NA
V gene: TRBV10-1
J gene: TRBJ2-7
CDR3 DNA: TGCGCCAGCAGGCCCGGACAGTTGAGCTCCTACGAGCAGTACTTC
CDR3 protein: CASRPGQLSSYEQYF

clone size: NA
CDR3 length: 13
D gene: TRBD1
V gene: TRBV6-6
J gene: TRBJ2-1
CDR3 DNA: TGTGCCAGCAGTTGGGGACAGGCCAATGAGCAGTTCTTC
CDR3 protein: CASSWGQANEQFF

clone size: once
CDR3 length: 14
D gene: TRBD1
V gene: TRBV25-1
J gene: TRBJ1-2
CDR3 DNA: TGTGCCAGCATTAGGGCCGGGACAGCCTATGGCTACACCTTC
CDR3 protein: CASIRAGTAYGYTF

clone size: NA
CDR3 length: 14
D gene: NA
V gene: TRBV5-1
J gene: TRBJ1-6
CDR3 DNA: TGCGCCAGCAGCGCCCGGGACCTACCTTCACCCCTCCACTTT
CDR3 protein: CASSARDLPSPLHF

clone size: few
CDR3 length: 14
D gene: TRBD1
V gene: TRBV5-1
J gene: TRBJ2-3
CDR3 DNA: TGCGCCAGCAGCTATGGGACAGGGGGAGATACGCAGTATTTT
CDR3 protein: CASSYGTGGDTQYF

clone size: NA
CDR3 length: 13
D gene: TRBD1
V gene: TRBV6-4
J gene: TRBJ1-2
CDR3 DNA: TGTGCCAGCAGGAGGGACAGGAACTATGGCTACACCTTC
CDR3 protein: CASRRDRNYGYTF

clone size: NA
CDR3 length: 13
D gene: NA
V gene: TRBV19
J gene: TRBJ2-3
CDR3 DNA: TGTGCCAGTAGTCCCGCCCTCACAGATACGCAGTATTTT
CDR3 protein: CASSPALTDTQYF

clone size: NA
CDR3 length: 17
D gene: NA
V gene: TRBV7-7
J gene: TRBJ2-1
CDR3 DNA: TGTGCCAGCAGCTTAGAGGGTCTAAGAGCCCCATACAATGAGCAGTTCTTC
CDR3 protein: CASSLEGLRAPYNEQFF

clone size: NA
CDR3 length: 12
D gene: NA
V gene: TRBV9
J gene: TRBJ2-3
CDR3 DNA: TGTGCCAGCAGCGCTAGCACAGATACGCAGTATTTT
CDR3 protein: CASSASTDTQYF

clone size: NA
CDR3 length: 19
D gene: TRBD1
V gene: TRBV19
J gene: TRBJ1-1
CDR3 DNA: TGTGCCAGTAGTATGGGAGTACGGTCGGGGACAGTCAGGGACACTGAAGCTTTCTTT
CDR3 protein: CASSMGVRSGTVRDTEAFF

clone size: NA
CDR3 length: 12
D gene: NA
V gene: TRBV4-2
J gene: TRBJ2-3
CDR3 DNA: TGTGCCAGCAGCCAGGGGACTTATACGCAGTATTTT
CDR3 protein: CASSQGTYTQYF

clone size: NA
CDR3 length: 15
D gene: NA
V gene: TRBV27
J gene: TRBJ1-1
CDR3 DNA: TGTGCCAGCAGTCGATACCCGGGGACGAACACTGAAGCTTTCTTT
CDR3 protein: CASSRYPGTNTEAFF

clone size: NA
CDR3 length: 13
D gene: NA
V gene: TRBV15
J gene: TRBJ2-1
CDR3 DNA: TGTGCCACCAGCAGGGGTAGGGGTAATGAGCAGTTCTTC
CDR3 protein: CATSRGRGNEQFF

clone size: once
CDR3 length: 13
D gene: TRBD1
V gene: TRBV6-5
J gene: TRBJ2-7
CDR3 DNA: TGTGCCAGCAGCCTCGACAGGGCACGAGAGCAGTACTTC
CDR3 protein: CASSLDRAREQYF